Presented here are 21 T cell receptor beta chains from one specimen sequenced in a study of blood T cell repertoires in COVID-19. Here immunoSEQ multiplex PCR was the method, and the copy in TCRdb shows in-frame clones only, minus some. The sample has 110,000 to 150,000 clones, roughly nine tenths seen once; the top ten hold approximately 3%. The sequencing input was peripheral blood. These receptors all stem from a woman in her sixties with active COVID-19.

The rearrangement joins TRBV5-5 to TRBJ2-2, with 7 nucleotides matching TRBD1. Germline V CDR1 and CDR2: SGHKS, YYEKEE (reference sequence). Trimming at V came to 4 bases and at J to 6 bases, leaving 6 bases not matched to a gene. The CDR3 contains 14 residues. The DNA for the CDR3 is TGTGCCAGCAGCGCCCCCCAGGGGGCCGGGGAGCTGTTTTTT. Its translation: CASSAPQGAGELFF.

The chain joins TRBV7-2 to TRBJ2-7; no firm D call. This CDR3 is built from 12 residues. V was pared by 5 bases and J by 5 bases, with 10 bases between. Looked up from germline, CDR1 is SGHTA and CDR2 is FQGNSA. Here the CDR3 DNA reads TGTGCCAGCAGCCAGGCCAGAAACGAGCAGTACTTC. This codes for CASSQARNEQYF.

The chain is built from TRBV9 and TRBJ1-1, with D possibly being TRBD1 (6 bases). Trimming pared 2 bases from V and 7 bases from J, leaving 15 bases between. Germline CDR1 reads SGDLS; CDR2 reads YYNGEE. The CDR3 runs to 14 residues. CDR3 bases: TGTGCCAGCAGCGTTACAGGGTCGGAGAATGAAGCTTTCTTT. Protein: CASSVTGSENEAFF.

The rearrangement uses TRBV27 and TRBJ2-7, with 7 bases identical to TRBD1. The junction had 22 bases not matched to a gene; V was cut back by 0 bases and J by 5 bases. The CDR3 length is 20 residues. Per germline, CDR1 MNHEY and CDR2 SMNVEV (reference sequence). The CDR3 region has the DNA TGTGCCAGCAGTTTATCATGGCAAAGGGGGCGGGCCGCGAAGGAGAACGAGCAGTACTTC. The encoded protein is CASSLSWQRGRAAKENEQYF.

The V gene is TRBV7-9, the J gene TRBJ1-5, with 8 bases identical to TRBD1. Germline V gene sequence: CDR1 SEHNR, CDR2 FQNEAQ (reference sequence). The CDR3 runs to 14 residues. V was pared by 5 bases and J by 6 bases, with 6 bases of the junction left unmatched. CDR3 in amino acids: CASSLTTGAQPQHF. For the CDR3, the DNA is TGTGCCAGCAGCCTGACGACAGGGGCTCAGCCCCAGCATTTT.

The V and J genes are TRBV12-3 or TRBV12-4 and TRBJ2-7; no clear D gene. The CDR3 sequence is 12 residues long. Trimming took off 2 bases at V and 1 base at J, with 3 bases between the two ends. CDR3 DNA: TGTGCCAGCAGTTTACTATCCTACGAGCAGTACTTC. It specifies CASSLLSYEQYF.

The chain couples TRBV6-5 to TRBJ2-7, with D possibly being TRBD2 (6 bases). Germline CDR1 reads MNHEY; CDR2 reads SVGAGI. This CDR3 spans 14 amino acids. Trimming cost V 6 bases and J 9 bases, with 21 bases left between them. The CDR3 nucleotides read TGTGCCAGCAGCCCCAGCTGGGACTTGGGGTGGCAGTACTTC. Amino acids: CASSPSWDLGWQYF.

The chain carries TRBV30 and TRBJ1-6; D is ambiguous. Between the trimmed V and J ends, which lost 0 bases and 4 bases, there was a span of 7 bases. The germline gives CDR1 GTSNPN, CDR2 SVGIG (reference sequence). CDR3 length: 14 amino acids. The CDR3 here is CAWSVPQYNSPLHF. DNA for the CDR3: TGTGCCTGGAGTGTTCCCCAGTATAATTCACCCCTCCACTTT.

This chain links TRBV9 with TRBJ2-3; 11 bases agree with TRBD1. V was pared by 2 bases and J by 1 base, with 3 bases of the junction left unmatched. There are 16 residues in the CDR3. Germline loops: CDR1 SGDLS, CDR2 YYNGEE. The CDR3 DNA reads TGTGCCAGCAGCGTCGGGACAGGGGGAGGCACAGATACGCAGTATTTT. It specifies CASSVGTGGGTDTQYF. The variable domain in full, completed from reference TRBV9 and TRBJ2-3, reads DSGVTQTPKHLITATGQRVTLRCSPRSGDLSVYWYQQSLDQGLQFLIQYYNGEERAKGNILERFSAQQFPDLHSELNLSSLELGDSALYFCASSVGTGGGTDTQYFGPGTRLTVL.

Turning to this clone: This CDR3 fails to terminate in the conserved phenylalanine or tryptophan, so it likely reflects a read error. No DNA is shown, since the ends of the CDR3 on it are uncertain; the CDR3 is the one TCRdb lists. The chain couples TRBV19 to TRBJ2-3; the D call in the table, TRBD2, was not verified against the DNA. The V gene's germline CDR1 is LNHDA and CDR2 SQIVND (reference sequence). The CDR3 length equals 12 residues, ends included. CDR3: CASSIHRLAGVR.

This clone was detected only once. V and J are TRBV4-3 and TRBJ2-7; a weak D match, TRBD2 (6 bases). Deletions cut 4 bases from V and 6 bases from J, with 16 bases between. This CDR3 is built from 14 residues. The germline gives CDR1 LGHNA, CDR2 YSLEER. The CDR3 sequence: CASSPAEGLREQYF. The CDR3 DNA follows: TGCGCCAGCAGCCCCGCGGAGGGGCTTCGCGAGCAGTACTTC.

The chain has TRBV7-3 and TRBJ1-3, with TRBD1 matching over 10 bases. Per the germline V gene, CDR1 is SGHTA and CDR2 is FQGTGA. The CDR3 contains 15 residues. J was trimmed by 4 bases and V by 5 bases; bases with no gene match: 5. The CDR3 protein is CASSPGQGKGNTIYF. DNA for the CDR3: TGTGCCAGCAGCCCGGGACAGGGGAAGGGAAACACCATATATTTT.

The CDR3 here is CASSPSSGSTYEQYF. The CDR3, as DNA: TGTGCCAGCTCACCTTCTAGCGGGAGCACCTACGAGCAGTACTTC. The chain is built from TRBV18 and TRBJ2-7; TRBD2 aligns across 10 bases. Per the germline V gene, CDR1 is KGHSH and CDR2 is LQKENI. This CDR3 comprises 15 residues. Unmatched junction bases numbered 4, after V lost 3 bases and J lost 2 bases.

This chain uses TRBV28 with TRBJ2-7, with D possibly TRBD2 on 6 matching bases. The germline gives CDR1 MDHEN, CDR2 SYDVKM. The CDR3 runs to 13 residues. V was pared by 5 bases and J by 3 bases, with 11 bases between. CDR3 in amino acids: CASSSGFHYEQYF. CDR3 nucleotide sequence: TGTGCCAGCAGTAGCGGGTTCCACTACGAGCAGTACTTC.

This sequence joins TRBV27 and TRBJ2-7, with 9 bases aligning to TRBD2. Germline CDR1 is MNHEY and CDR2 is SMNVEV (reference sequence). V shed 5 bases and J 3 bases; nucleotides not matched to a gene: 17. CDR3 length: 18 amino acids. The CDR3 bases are TGTGCCAGCAGTCCTCGGGAAGCGGGAGGATTGGGGGGCTACGAGCAGTACTTC. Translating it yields CASSPREAGGLGGYEQYF.

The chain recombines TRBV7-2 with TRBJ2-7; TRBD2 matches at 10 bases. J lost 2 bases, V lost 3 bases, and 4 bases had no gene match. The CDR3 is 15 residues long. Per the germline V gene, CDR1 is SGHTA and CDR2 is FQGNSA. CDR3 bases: TGTGCCAGCAGCTTCGGACTAGCGGTTGCCTACGAGCAGTACTTC. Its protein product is CASSFGLAVAYEQYF.

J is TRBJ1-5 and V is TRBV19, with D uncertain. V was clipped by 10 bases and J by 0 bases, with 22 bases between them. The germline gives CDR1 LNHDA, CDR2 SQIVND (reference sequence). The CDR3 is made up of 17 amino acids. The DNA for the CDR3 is TGTGCCACAGTACCAGGAGGCTCCCTCTATAGCAATCAGCCCCAGCATTTT. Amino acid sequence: CATVPGGSLYSNQPQHF.

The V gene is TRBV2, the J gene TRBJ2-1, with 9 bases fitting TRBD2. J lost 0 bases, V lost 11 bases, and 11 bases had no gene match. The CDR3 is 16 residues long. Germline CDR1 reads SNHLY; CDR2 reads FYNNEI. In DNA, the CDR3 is TGTGCCGGATCGAGGGATAGCGGGAGCTCCTACAATGAGCAGTTCTTC. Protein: CAGSRDSGSSYNEQFF.

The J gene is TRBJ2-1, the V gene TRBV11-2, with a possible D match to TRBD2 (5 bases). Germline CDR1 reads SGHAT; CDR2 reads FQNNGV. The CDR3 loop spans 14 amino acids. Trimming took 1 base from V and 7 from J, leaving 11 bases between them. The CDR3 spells CASSLGLAPNEQFF. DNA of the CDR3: TGTGCCAGCAGCTTAGGCCTAGCACCGAATGAGCAGTTCTTC.

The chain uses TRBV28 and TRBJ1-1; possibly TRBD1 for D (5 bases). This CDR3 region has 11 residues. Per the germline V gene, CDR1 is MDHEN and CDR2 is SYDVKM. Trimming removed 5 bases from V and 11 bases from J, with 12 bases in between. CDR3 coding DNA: TGTGCCAGCAGTCAGGGTCTTGGTGCTTTCTTT. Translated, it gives CASSQGLGAFF.

CDR3 nucleotide sequence: TGTGCCAGCAGCTCCCAACGGAGTCTCGCTGAGCAGTTCTTC. Translated: CASSSQRSLAEQFF. J is TRBJ2-1 and V is TRBV7-3; D remains unclear. Trimming cost V 4 bases and J 9 bases, with 16 bases left between them. The CDR3 length is 14 residues. Germline V gene data show CDR1 as SGHTA and CDR2 as FQGTGA.